Listed below are T cell receptor beta chains from one sample, sequenced in a study of identical twins. TCRdb recomputed calls from the 5' RACE reads with MiXCR, one row per CDR3 protein. The data contain 200,000 to 250,000 distinct CDR3 sequences, 7.5% of them singletons. The same data also contributed to another study, on yellow fever vaccine responses in identical twins.

Input material: CD8+ T cells sorted from blood. These TCRs come from a young woman in good health. Each CDR3 is given with its conserved first and last residue. A D gene is named only where the DNA matches it firmly. The size of a clone is reported for some rows only, either as once, few or many, or as a class for expanded clones.

d_gene,len,j_gene,abundance,v_gene,CDR3nt,CDR3aa
-,16,TRBJ2-2,many,TRBV5-5,TGTGCCAGCAGCGAACACCCGGGCCCCGCCCCGGGGGAGCTGTTTTTT,CASSEHPGPAPGELFF
-,12,TRBJ2-3,-,TRBV2,TGTGCCAGCCCCCGCCCCACAGATACGCAGTATTTT,CASPRPTDTQYF
TRBD2,15,TRBJ2-7,-,TRBV28,TGTGCCAGCAGTTTAGCAGCGGGAGAGAGGTACGAGCAGTACTTC,CASSLAAGERYEQYF
-,15,TRBJ1-3,many,TRBV5-1,TGCGCCAGCAGCTTGGACCAGTTCTCTGGAAACACCATATATTTT,CASSLDQFSGNTIYF
TRBD2,15,TRBJ2-3,few,TRBV2,TGTGCCAGCAGTGAAGGGGTAGCGGGGACAGATACGCAGTATTTT,CASSEGVAGTDTQYF
TRBD2,16,TRBJ2-2,-,TRBV7-6,TGTGCCAGCAGCCCTAGCGGGGGTGGGAACACCGGGGAGCTGTTTTTT,CASSPSGGGNTGELFF
-,16,TRBJ1-1,few,TRBV7-9,TGTGCCAGCAGCTTTTCGAGGGGGGGGCCCAACACTGAAGCTTTCTTT,CASSFSRGGPNTEAFF
-,13,TRBJ2-7,few,TRBV20-1,TGCAGTGCTAGAGACCCAGAAGCCTACGAGCAGTACTTC,CSARDPEAYEQYF
-,14,TRBJ1-5,many,TRBV10-3,TGTGCCATCAGGGATGAGCGGTTTAATCAGCCCCAGCATTTT,CAIRDERFNQPQHF
TRBD2,13,TRBJ2-7,-,TRBV2,TGTGCCAGCAGGAAAGCGGGAGAATACGAGCAGTACTTC,CASRKAGEYEQYF
TRBD2,15,TRBJ2-7,many,TRBV15,TGTGCCACCAGCAGAGGTACTACTAGCGCTTACGAGCAGTACTTC,CATSRGTTSAYEQYF
-,17,TRBJ2-1,-,TRBV5-6,TGTGCCAGCAGCCCAAAATCCCAGGTGCTGGGCTACAATGAGCAGTTCTTC,CASSPKSQVLGYNEQFF
TRBD1,12,TRBJ2-5,-,TRBV25-1,TGTGCCACGACAGGGGCCGGAGAGACCCAGTACTTC,CATTGAGETQYF
-,13,TRBJ2-2,many,TRBV27,TGTGCCAGCAGTTTATACTCCACCGGGGAGCTGTTTTTT,CASSLYSTGELFF
-,13,TRBJ2-6,few,TRBV10-3,TGTGCCATCATGGGTTCCGGGGCCAACGTCCTGACTTTC,CAIMGSGANVLTF
TRBD2,16,TRBJ2-2,-,TRBV6-1,TGTGCCAGCAGCCCCCCCACTAGCGTGTACACCGGGGAGCTGTTTTTT,CASSPPTSVYTGELFF
TRBD2,15,TRBJ2-5,many,TRBV28,TGTGCCAGCAGGTCAGCGGGGGGCCCTCAAGAGACCCAGTACTTC,CASRSAGGPQETQYF
-,14,TRBJ1-1,few,TRBV4-1,TGCGCCAGCAGCCAAGTGGGCCAGAACACTGAAGCTTTCTTT,CASSQVGQNTEAFF
-,16,TRBJ2-3,-,TRBV14,TGTGCCAGCAGCCAACTGGACAGTCTCAGCACAGATACGCAGTATTTT,CASSQLDSLSTDTQYF
-,15,TRBJ2-3,many,TRBV10-2,TGCGCCAGCAGTGAGTTTGAATTCACCCCAGATACGCAGTATTTT,CASSEFEFTPDTQYF
-,10,TRBJ2-7,few,TRBV27,TGTGCCAGCTATTCCGACGAGCAGTACTTC,CASYSDEQYF
-,14,TRBJ2-7,many,TRBV7-6,TGTGCCAGCAGCTTAGGAGGAACTGACTACGAGCAGTACTTC,CASSLGGTDYEQYF
TRBD2,19,TRBJ2-5,-,TRBV3-1,TGTGCCAGCAGCCCGGGACTAGCGGGGGCCTATGCGAGTTGGGAGACCCAGTACTTC,CASSPGLAGAYASWETQYF
-,14,TRBJ1-5,few,TRBV12-3/TRBV12-4,TGTGCCAGCAACCAAGGCGGGTCCAATCAGCCCCAGCATTTT,CASNQGGSNQPQHF
-,15,TRBJ2-1,few,TRBV7-7,TGTGCCAGCAGCCCGCTAGGTAGACAAAACAATGAGCAGTTCTTC,CASSPLGRQNNEQFF
-,17,TRBJ2-1,-,TRBV6-5,TGTGCCAGCAGTTACTCCTTAGCACCGAGCTCCTACAATGAGCAGTTCTTC,CASSYSLAPSSYNEQFF
-,15,TRBJ2-2,few,TRBV11-1,TGTGCCAGCAGCCCGGGGCCTCCTAACACCGGGGAGCTGTTTTTT,CASSPGPPNTGELFF
TRBD1,16,TRBJ2-2,many,TRBV9,TGTGCCAGCAGCGTAGGAGGGACAGCGAACACCGGGGAGCTGTTTTTT,CASSVGGTANTGELFF
TRBD1,12,TRBJ1-1,few,TRBV29-1,TGCAGCGGCGTGGCCGGGACAGGGTTAACTTTCTTT,CSGVAGTGLTFF
TRBD1,16,TRBJ1-1,-,TRBV4-1,TGCGCCAGCAGCTTCCGGACAGGGGGGATGAACACTGAAGCTTTCTTT,CASSFRTGGMNTEAFF
TRBD1,16,TRBJ2-1,-,TRBV7-8,TGTGCCAGCAGCTTAGCATCCGGGACAGGGGGTAATGAGCAGTTCTTC,CASSLASGTGGNEQFF
-,15,TRBJ2-2,few,TRBV3-1,TGTGCCAGCAGCCAAGAGGGGGCCCGGTCCGGGGAGCTGTTTTTT,CASSQEGARSGELFF
-,13,TRBJ2-1,many,TRBV12-3/TRBV12-4,TGTGCCAGCAGTTTACAGCGGCCTAATGAGCAGTTCTTC,CASSLQRPNEQFF
TRBD1,16,TRBJ2-7,-,TRBV7-6,TGTGCCAGCAGCTTAGACTCCGGGACAGGGGTTTACGAGCAGTACTTC,CASSLDSGTGVYEQYF
-,17,TRBJ1-1,-,TRBV7-6,TGTGCCAGCAGCTTAGCAGTCGGGGGGGGAGGCCCTTCTGAAGCTTTCTTT,CASSLAVGGGGPSEAFF
-,12,TRBJ1-4,few,TRBV2,TGTGCCAGCAGTGAAAACAATGAAAAACTGTTTTTT,CASSENNEKLFF
-,11,TRBJ2-1,many,TRBV5-1,TGCGCCAGCATTGCCGACAATGAGCAGTTCTTC,CASIADNEQFF
-,11,TRBJ1-1,many,TRBV12-3/TRBV12-4,TGTGCCAGCAGTCCGGGGACAGAAGCTTTCTTT,CASSPGTEAFF
-,15,TRBJ2-7,once,TRBV11-2,TGTGCCAGCAGCTTACAGGGCGGACTCTCCTACGAGCAGTACTTC,CASSLQGGLSYEQYF
-,13,TRBJ1-2,few,TRBV7-9,TGTGCCAGCAGCTTAGTTCCGAATGATGGCTACACCTTC,CASSLVPNDGYTF
-,16,TRBJ2-1,-,TRBV4-1,TGCGCCAGCAGCCAACAACAGGGTCCCCCCTACAATGAGCAGTTCTTC,CASSQQQGPPYNEQFF
-,15,TRBJ2-1,many,TRBV4-1,TGCGCCAGCAGCCAAGGGGCTAGTTTAATCGATGAGCAGTTCTTC,CASSQGASLIDEQFF
TRBD1,15,TRBJ1-1,few,TRBV19,TGTGCCAGTAGTATAGGACAGGGTTTCGTTTCTGAAGCTTTCTTT,CASSIGQGFVSEAFF
TRBD1,14,TRBJ1-2,-,TRBV4-1,TGCGCCAGCAGCCCTCTACCCTCAGGGGGCGGCTACACCTTC,CASSPLPSGGGYTF
TRBD1,15,TRBJ2-7,many,TRBV5-1,TGCGCCAGCAGCGCCGGGACAGGGGGATCCTACGAGCAGTACTTC,CASSAGTGGSYEQYF
TRBD2,16,TRBJ2-1,-,TRBV7-9,TGTGCCAGCGGCCAATTCGGACTAGCGGGAGACAATGAGCAGTTCTTC,CASGQFGLAGDNEQFF
-,12,TRBJ2-3,many,TRBV12-3/TRBV12-4,TGTGCCAGCAGCCATTTAACAGATACGCAGTATTTT,CASSHLTDTQYF
-,16,TRBJ2-3,-,TRBV6-4,TGTGCCAGCAGTGAGTCGTACGAGGGAGTAGCTCATACGCAGTATTTT,CASSESYEGVAHTQYF
-,13,TRBJ1-1,-,TRBV12-3/TRBV12-4,TGTGCCAGCAGTTTCTTCTTAGGCACTGAAGCTTTCTTT,CASSFFLGTEAFF
-,15,TRBJ1-2,few,TRBV6-1,TGTGCCAGCAACTCCCCGTCGGGGGAAAACTATGGCTACACCTTC,CASNSPSGENYGYTF
-,17,TRBJ1-5,many,TRBV7-8,TGTGCCAGCAGCTTAGAGGCGACAGTGTATAGCAATCAGCCCCAGCATTTT,CASSLEATVYSNQPQHF
-,12,TRBJ2-2,many,TRBV29-1,TGCAGCGTTGAATTGGCCTTCGGGGAGCTGTTTTTT,CSVELAFGELFF
-,17,TRBJ2-1,few,TRBV27,TGTGCCAGCAGTTTCTTCCTGGGCGCGAGCTCCTACAATGAGCAGTTCTTC,CASSFFLGASSYNEQFF
-,15,TRBJ2-5,few,TRBV4-1,TGCGCCAGCAGCCAAGTCCAGGGGTACCAAGAGACCCAGTACTTC,CASSQVQGYQETQYF
-,13,TRBJ2-2,-,TRBV29-1,TGCAGCGTTGAGGGGAGCAACACCGGGGAGCTGTTTTTT,CSVEGSNTGELFF
TRBD1,16,TRBJ2-1,many,TRBV28,TGTGCCAGCAGTATAAAACCGGGACAGCTTGACAATGAGCAGTTCTTC,CASSIKPGQLDNEQFF
-,15,TRBJ2-2,few,TRBV2,TGTGCCAGCAGTTGGGAGACTCAGGCGGCGGGGGAGCTGTTTTTT,CASSWETQAAGELFF
-,14,TRBJ2-7,few,TRBV7-9,TGTGCCAGCAGCTCTCTAAACACAGGCTACGAGCAGTACTTC,CASSSLNTGYEQYF
-,19,TRBJ1-6,many,TRBV5-1,TGCGCCAGCAGCTTGGATTCGGAGGACACCATTCCTTTTGGGTCACCCCTCCACTTT,CASSLDSEDTIPFGSPLHF
TRBD1,14,TRBJ1-2,-,TRBV3-1,TGTGCCAGCAGCGGCGAAGAGGGGGCCTATGGCTACACCTTC,CASSGEEGAYGYTF